This T cell receptor beta chain was recorded in a study of cytomegalovirus exposure and HLA in healthy donors (TCRdb year 2017). In terms of the full investigation: In an earlier analysis of several hundred of the donors, roughly 300 Gb of sequence data and 100 million or so unique TCR beta sequences from about 179 million T cells were reported. A later analysis re-analyzed previously published TCR beta repertoires from 666 donors and added high-resolution HLA genotyping to study TCR occurrence patterns. Of the roughly 390 genotyped donors, 81% were placed in the genetic ancestry cluster associated with self-reported Caucasian donors. All discovery cohort repertoires had been generated using a single sequencing platform. A separate validation cohort of roughly 120 different subjects was used in addition to the roughly 670-subject first cohort. HLA typing covered class I and class II loci at four-digit resolution. An earlier analysis of several hundred of the donors used high-throughput TCR beta sequencing to judge whether each TCR beta V gene segment behaved as functional or pseudogenic. The study combined high-throughput TCR immunosequencing, statistical association of individual TCRs with disease status, and machine learning to predict cytomegalovirus infection status. Typing coverage varied by locus: about 620-630 donors for A, B, C, DRB1 and DQB1; roughly 500 for DQA1; about 590 for DPA1; more than 450 for DPB1. The study aimed to test whether cataloging public T cell receptors could reveal signatures of past pathogen exposure. Donor age, sex, ethnicity and CMV serostatus were collected together with the repertoire data. Five DR-DQ haplotypes were handled as single units for association and clustering because linkage in the cohort was strong. Using immunosequencing, the study profiled T cell repertoires from 666 subjects and related those repertoires to cytomegalovirus serostatus. In the later analysis, no new phenotypic data were used to find candidate immune exposures; instead, reliance was placed on TCR beta sequences and their occurrence across donors. Around 300 gigabases of sequencing data and approximately 85 million unique TCR sequences were included in an early release covering roughly 600 HLA-typed donors. Among about 360 genotyped donors of the cohort, an average of about 240,000 unique TCR beta nucleotide sequences were sequenced per donor, around a sixth of them non-productive. A later genetic analysis used genome-wide SNP genotypes for about 65% of the roughly 700 donors, treating that subset as a discovery cohort. What the study reported, not specific to this receptor: Because the 87-base-pair reads could not distinguish some IMGT-functional V segments, including TRBV6-2 and TRBV6-3, those segments were excluded. In a later analysis, around 17,000 TCR beta sequences were associated with specific HLA alleles at a false discovery rate of 0.05. When HLA alleles, especially DR and DQ, strongly co-occurred, TCR associations were difficult to assign to individual alleles. Compared with the roughly 700-donor mean, donors in an Asian-associated ancestry cluster had fewer N-insertions in productive TCRs, according to a later genetic analysis. In a later analysis, HLA-associated TCR beta chains showed more clonal expansion and lower generation probabilities than non-associated chains that were equally common. The classifier was reported to diagnose cytomegalovirus status with high specificity and sensitivity in both the original cohort and the validation cohort. The study listed over 150 TCR beta chains as associated with cytomegalovirus. An association between a missense DCLRE1C variant and V-gene and J-gene trimming of TCR beta chains was found in a later genetic analysis and replicated in an independent cohort. Immune exposure information for the cohort was limited to CMV serostatus. A cluster of highly shared sequence variants was judged likely to represent a technical artifact of the sequencing pipeline. Several of the top co-occurrence clusters appeared to be linked to parvovirus B19, influenza, CMV and Epstein-Barr virus, according to a later analysis. In vitro tests confirmed that a few of the cytomegalovirus-associated TCR beta chains recognize cytomegalovirus antigens. The presence/absence analyses assumed that sequencing depth was roughly uniform across donors, and that assumption may not be true. Most TCR sequences were seen in very few donors, while some public TCRs were found in many individuals. This cohort had only TCR beta chains sequenced, and the lack of alpha or paired-chain data limited which features could be detected. Because HLA typing was missing for some donors at each locus, association tests included only the typed subset. In a later analysis, the rate of TCR association differed among HLA loci, with DRB1 alleles having the most associated TCRs and HLA-C alleles having the fewest. Most CMV-associated TCR beta chains appeared to be HLA-restricted in a later analysis, and the HLA associations seemed to be driven largely by CMV exposure. It was suggested by the authors that the approach could potentially be generalized to other disease states and immunological phenotypes. In an earlier analysis of more than 500 of the donors, most TCR beta V segments appeared in productive rearrangements about 87% or about 30% of the time, broadly matching IMGT annotations. Correlated functional status among segregating V segments might reflect linkage disequilibrium, but an unknown experimental factor could not be ruled out. Because counts were too low, seventeen rarely observed V segments, including chromosome 9 orphons, were excluded from the earlier analysis of roughly 580 of the donors. A further reported finding was that TCR beta sequences accurately predicted the HLA-A and HLA-B alleles for most subjects in the first cohort.

In total, about 650 healthy bone marrow donors made up the cohort. All cohort members were sampled while nominally healthy, although unrecorded immune exposures were likely present. The donor was CMV seronegative and belonged to the group of several hundred seronegative cohort members. Each donor provided a peripheral blood sample, and peripheral blood mononuclear cells were used for TCR beta sequencing. Genomic DNA extraction from the blood cell samples was performed with the Qiagen DNeasy Blood Extraction Kit. Library prep was done by the immunoSEQ multiplex PCR assay. For the multiplex PCR, a mixture combining 60 forward primers for TCR Vbeta segments and 13 reverse primers for TCR Jbeta segments was used. A multiplex PCR assay on genomic DNA amplified the CDR3 region of rearranged TCR beta genes. On the Illumina HiSeq System, the amplified TCR beta libraries were sequenced as 87-base-pair reads. Processing in the source paper ran as follows. A later analysis counted 65 million to 90 million unique TCR beta chains across the 670 or so repertoires, and 10 million to 12 million of these chains were shared by at least two donors. Raw reads were error-corrected and collapsed into unique sequences by a nearest-neighbor algorithm in which closely related sequences were merged to remove PCR and sequencing errors. To assign V, D and J gene segments, CDR3 sequences were aligned to IMGT reference sequences. Each retained sequence needed at least a six-nucleotide match to both a V gene segment and a J gene segment. Rearrangements were classified as productive when the CDR3 lacked stop codons and remained in frame with V and J, and all other rearrangements were classified as non-productive. Following IMGT convention, CDR3 was defined as the stretch from the second conserved V-encoded cysteine to the conserved J-encoded phenylalanine. The earlier analysis of 587 of the donors excluded sequences that lacked an unambiguous match to a single V gene segment. In an earlier analysis of some 590 of the donors, a V segment was called functional when productive rearrangements were above 56.7%, and segregating when the standard deviation between donors exceeded 5%. A statistical classification framework was built to diagnose cytomegalovirus status from the catalog of TCR beta chain sequences. In a later analysis, V and J genes were assigned by comparing TCR nucleotide sequences against IMGT/GENE-DB human TR gene sequences. In a later analysis, CDR3 sequences and most-parsimonious VDJ recombination scenarios were assigned using the TCRdist pipeline. A later analysis defined each TCR beta chain by its CDR3 amino acid sequence plus V-gene family, and excluded reads lacking a unique V-gene family. In a later analysis, nearly 600 highly shared, low-generation-probability nucleotide sequences were removed to address suspected cross-contamination and a sequencing artifact. A later analysis calculated a clonal expansion index for each public chain from normalized within-repertoire ranks of inferred template counts. In a later analysis, generation probabilities were computed using a VDJ recombination model fitted to out-of-frame rearrangements, and the results were checked against IGoR. In a later analysis, TCR-TCR, TCR-HLA and TCR-CMV co-occurrence was scored with hypergeometric tests, and a repertoire-size bias correction was applied to TCR pairs. In a later analysis, false discovery rates were estimated by permuting HLA or CMV assignments 20 times. A later analysis grouped co-occurring TCRs with DBSCAN, adding TCRdist sequence similarity when clustering within HLA-allele-positive subsets. For co-occurrence clustering, repertoires with fewer than 30,000 or more than 120,000 public chains were excluded, along with roughly five repertoires with anomalous nucleotide sharing. Entries here come from immuneACCESS through TCRdb and include only in-frame sequences with V and J called. Some clones fail to appear in such tables; in the studies checked, an unresolved V gene covers under half of the shortfall, and the cause of the remainder is unknown. That table gives V, J and clone size, and the DNA gave D and trimming. The sample table contains more than 100,000 clones; only one count was recorded for approximately 77% of them. The top ten constitute over 0.9% of the sample.

This clone was seen only a few times. This receptor's antigen is unknown. Base qualities are missing; no much larger clone stands one base away. From cysteine to phenylalanine, the CDR3 is 12 amino acids long. CDR3 DNA is the only sequence kept; it has 36 bases, read in frame from the first base. The germline V gene (reference sequence) gives CDR1 as SEHNR and CDR2 as FQNEAQ. V ends up 8 bases short and J 6 bases short, with an unmatched junction base count of 4. This clonotype was sampled from a woman aged 60-70 years in good health and CMV-seronegative. The chain is assembled from TRBV7-9 and TRBJ1-2; the junction holds 9 bases that match TRBD1. The sample consisted of PBMCs. The nucleotides read TGTGCCAGCCAGGACAGGGGTAATGGCTACACCTTC. Protein translation: CASQDRGNGYTF.